This T cell receptor beta chain originates from a study of CD8+ T cells in alopecia areata. Notes on the study in general: Scalp repertoires also include resident alphabeta T cells from normal skin.

In the case of this clone: Its antigen is unknown.

Treatment given: oral pan-JAK inhibitor, 5-10 mg twice daily. CD4+ and CD8+ T cells were sorted from PBMCs stained for CD3, CD4 and CD8. The germline V gene has CDR1 MNHNY and CDR2 SVGAGI (reference sequence). This CDR3 has 15 amino acids. Trimming left V 8 bases short and J 4 bases short, with 15 bases between. Extracted from the samples, RNA was reverse transcribed into cDNA to serve as the sequencing template. The protocol was immunoSEQ multiplex PCR, while the TCRdb copy is restricted to in-frame clones and leaves out a portion. This sample carries some 190,000 clones, roughly 66% of them seen once, and the ten largest clones take approximately 0.97%.

The chain carries TRBV6-6 and TRBJ2-6, with D possibly being TRBD2 (6 bases). The clonotype was recovered from a human donor with alopecia areata. Sequenced here: CD4+ T cells sorted from blood, sampled at week 24, from a patient treated with tofacitinib. In DNA form, the CDR3 reads TGTGCCAGCGGTAGCGGCGTTGGAGGGGCCAACGTCCTGACTTTC. This sequence encodes CASGSGVGGANVLTF.